This T cell receptor (beta chain) emerged from a study of T cells in Graves' hyperthyroidism and ophthalmopathy. Study context: At initial diagnosis, before any treatment had begun, peripheral blood was obtained.

Amplified TCR beta CDR3 regions came from RNA transcripts. The HTBI set primed first-round TCR CDR3 RT-PCR. TCRdb itself ran the multiplex PCR reads through MiXCR, one entry per CDR3 protein. This table holds approximately 370,000 distinct CDR3 sequences, about 17% found once. Researchers barred patients who had uncontrolled infection, other autoimmune disease, pregnancy or lactation. Diagnoses used clinical symptoms, serum thyroxine and TRAb, thyroid ultrasound and orbital computed tomography. Before ophthalmopathy appeared, progressors gave blood at initial hyperthyroidism diagnosis. CDR1 and CDR2 from the germline V gene are SQVTM and ANQGSEA. This CDR3 has 17 residues. Trimming removed 7 bases at V and 8 bases at J, with 30 bases between.

Sequencing was carried out using blood. V gene TRBV29-1 combines with J gene TRBJ2-1; a weak D match, TRBD2 (5 bases). The source of this sequence is a woman under 40 with Graves' hyperthyroidism that later progressed to Graves' ophthalmopathy. CDR3 coding DNA: TGCAGCGCCGGGGTGACTAATACAGCTCAACCCGGGGATGAGCAGTTCTTC. This translates into CSAGVTNTAQPGDEQFF.